This is a list of T cell receptor beta chains from one sample in a study of blood T cell repertoires in COVID-19. Clones were sequenced by immunoSEQ multiplex PCR, and TCRdb holds only the in-frame ones, with some missing. The sample shows hundreds of thousands of clones, roughly 86% of them seen only once. Sequenced sample: PBMCs or T cells enriched from blood (not recorded which). The receptors derive from a woman aged 18-29 years who had recovered from COVID-19. Both conserved end residues are part of each CDR3. Each record gives: V gene, J gene, D gene, CDR3 DNA, CDR3 protein. D genes are given only for firm matches.

v_call: TRBV5-4; j_call: TRBJ2-1; d_call: TRBD2; cdr3_nt: TGTGCCAGCAGCCCTACCTTGCGGGAGATTTACAATGAGCAGTTCTTC; cdr3_aa: CASSPTLREIYNEQFF
v_call: TRBV29-1; j_call: TRBJ1-4; d_call: NA; cdr3_nt: TGCAGCGTTGGGCGGAAGTTGGGTGAAAAACTGTTTTTT; cdr3_aa: CSVGRKLGEKLFF
v_call: TRBV19; j_call: TRBJ2-2; d_call: NA; cdr3_nt: TGTGCCAGTAGTATAGGGCCAGGTCGAGACACCGGGGAGCTGTTTTTT; cdr3_aa: CASSIGPGRDTGELFF
v_call: TRBV11-2; j_call: TRBJ1-1; d_call: TRBD1; cdr3_nt: TGTGCCAGCAGCTCTACAGGGGGGTACGCTGAAGCTTTCTTT; cdr3_aa: CASSSTGGYAEAFF
v_call: TRBV6-6; j_call: TRBJ2-7; d_call: TRBD2; cdr3_nt: TGTGCCAGCACCCACTTGGGCAGCGGGAGGCTATACGAGCAGTACTTC; cdr3_aa: CASTHLGSGRLYEQYF
v_call: TRBV20-1; j_call: TRBJ2-1; d_call: NA; cdr3_nt: TGCAGTGCTAGTACCCAAGGGGATGAGCAGTTCTTC; cdr3_aa: CSASTQGDEQFF
v_call: TRBV2; j_call: TRBJ2-2; d_call: NA; cdr3_nt: TGTGCCAGCAGAGTAGAAGGGGAGCTGTTTTTT; cdr3_aa: CASRVEGELFF
v_call: TRBV6-5; j_call: TRBJ2-5; d_call: NA; cdr3_nt: TGTGCCAGCAGTTTTAGGACAGAGTACCAAGAGACCCAGTACTTC; cdr3_aa: CASSFRTEYQETQYF
v_call: TRBV14; j_call: TRBJ2-5; d_call: NA; cdr3_nt: TGTGCCAGCAGCCAAGATTATAGAGATAATCAAGAGACCCAGTACTTC; cdr3_aa: CASSQDYRDNQETQYF
v_call: TRBV3-1/TRBV3-2; j_call: TRBJ1-3; d_call: TRBD1; cdr3_nt: TGTGCCAGCAGCCTAGGGACAGCCTCTGGAAACACCATATATTTT; cdr3_aa: CASSLGTASGNTIYF
v_call: TRBV9; j_call: TRBJ1-2; d_call: NA; cdr3_nt: TGTGCCAGCAGCGCACTCAGGGGCAGGGGCTATGGCTACACCTTC; cdr3_aa: CASSALRGRGYGYTF
v_call: TRBV28; j_call: TRBJ2-1; d_call: TRBD2; cdr3_nt: TGTGCCACCGCCGGGGTAGCGGGATCTGAGCAGTTCTTC; cdr3_aa: CATAGVAGSEQFF
v_call: TRBV7-3; j_call: TRBJ2-1; d_call: NA; cdr3_nt: TGTGCCAGCAGCCCCCGCATAGCCCCCAACAATGAGCAGTTCTTC; cdr3_aa: CASSPRIAPNNEQFF
v_call: TRBV7-2; j_call: TRBJ1-1; d_call: TRBD1; cdr3_nt: TGTGCCAGCAGCTTGTCGGCAGGGGGAAACACTGAAGCTTTCTTT; cdr3_aa: CASSLSAGGNTEAFF
v_call: TRBV5-1; j_call: TRBJ1-6; d_call: NA; cdr3_nt: TGCGCCAGCAGACCGGAGCGGGATACAACACCCCTCCACTTT; cdr3_aa: CASRPERDTTPLHF
v_call: TRBV25-1; j_call: TRBJ2-6; d_call: TRBD2; cdr3_nt: TGTGCCAGCAGTGATAGCGGGGGGCCCTCTGGGGCCAACGTCCTGACTTTC; cdr3_aa: CASSDSGGPSGANVLTF
v_call: TRBV6-5; j_call: TRBJ2-7; d_call: TRBD1; cdr3_nt: TGTGCCAGCAGTTACCAGGGGGCGGACTACGAGCAGTACTTC; cdr3_aa: CASSYQGADYEQYF